The sequence of this T cell receptor beta chain was determined in a study of T cell responses to AZD1222 COVID-19 vaccine. Study-wide findings and caveats: Spike-wide coverage was observed for vaccine-associated CD4 TCRs, with dominant responses at 160-218 and 743-854. Among those given AZD1222, only six or seven were seropositive at baseline.

Some clones are missing from TCRdb's copy, which holds only in-frame ones; the method was immunoSEQ multiplex PCR. The sample has some 190,000 clones, around 92% seen once. A note on this clone: The antigen remains undetermined.

Between the trimmed V and J ends, which lost 7 bases and 6 bases, there was a span of 16 bases. Germline CDR1 reads SGHRS; CDR2 reads YFSETQ. This CDR3 is built from 13 residues. The source is an adult in good health. This chain uses TRBV5-1 with TRBJ1-2, with D unclear. Specimen: peripheral blood, collected on day 0 of AZD1222 vaccination. The CDR3 sequence: CASRPDLFDGYTF. CDR3 in DNA: TGCGCCAGCCGCCCCGATTTATTTGATGGCTACACCTTC.